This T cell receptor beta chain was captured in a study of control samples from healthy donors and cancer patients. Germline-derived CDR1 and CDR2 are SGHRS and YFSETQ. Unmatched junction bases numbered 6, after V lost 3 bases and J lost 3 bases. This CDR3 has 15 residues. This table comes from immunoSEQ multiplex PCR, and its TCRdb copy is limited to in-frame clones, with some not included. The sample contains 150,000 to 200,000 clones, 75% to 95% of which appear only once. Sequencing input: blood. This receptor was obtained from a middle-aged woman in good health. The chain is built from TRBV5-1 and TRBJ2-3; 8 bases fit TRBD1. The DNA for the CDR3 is TGCGCCAGCAGCTCAGGTGACAGGGGTACAGATACGCAGTATTTT. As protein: CASSSGDRGTDTQYF.